This T cell receptor (beta chain) was recorded in a study of sequential checkpoint blockade in melanoma. Clones were sequenced by immunoSEQ multiplex PCR, and TCRdb holds only the in-frame ones, with some missing. This sample has about 25,000 clones; about 77% occur once, and the top ten carry 22%. Stated treatment: randomized to nivolumab then ipilimumab (arm A) or the reverse (arm B). DNA-damaging chemotherapy had not been given to any patient beforehand. PBMC sorting kept live CD3+CD8+ cells without CD19 or CD56. The V segment lost 4 bases and the J segment 7 bases; nucleotides outside the gene matches: 7. From germline, CDR1 is LGHNT and CDR2 FRNRAP. This CDR3 comprises 16 residues.

The sample here was CD8+ T cells sorted from blood (inferred from file names), taken from a patient given nivolumab and ipilimumab in sequence. J is TRBJ1-6 and V is TRBV12-5; 10 nucleotides agree with TRBD1. The sequence derives from a human donor with melanoma. CDR3 nucleotides: TGTGCTAGTGGTTGGGGATGGGACAGGGGAAATTCACCCCTCCACTTT. Protein product: CASGWGWDRGNSPLHF. The complete variable domain, with remaining parts taken from reference TRBV12-5 and TRBJ1-6, reads DARVTQTPRHKVTEMGQEVTMRCQPILGHNTVFWYRQTMMQGLELLAYFRNRAPLDDSGMPKDRFSAEMPDATLATLKIQPSEPRDSAVYFCASGWGWDRGNSPLHFGNGTRLTVT.